Listed here are 9 T cell receptor beta chains from one sample, sequenced in a study of PD-L1 blockade in urothelial cancer. Time point: pretreatment peripheral blood. Sequencing was performed with immunoSEQ multiplex PCR; in TCRdb, only in-frame clones are kept and a portion is missing. The sample comprises tens of thousands of clones, about 85% of which are singletons, and approximately 14% rests with the top ten. Material: PBMCs, obtained around atezolizumab (anti-PD-L1) treatment. These TCRs come from a man older than 75 with urothelial cancer.

J is TRBJ2-5 and V is TRBV28; D may be TRBD2 (7 bases). CDR1 is MDHEN, CDR2 SYDVKM, per germline. This CDR3 has 15 amino acids. Trimming stripped 3 bases from V and 4 bases from J, with 15 bases between. Here the CDR3 reads CASSFLAAGAETQYF. CDR3 in DNA: TGTGCCAGCAGTTTTCTAGCGGCGGGGGCAGAGACCCAGTACTTC.

The chain couples TRBV4-1 to TRBJ1-5; TRBD1 matches 7 bases. The CDR3 covers 14 residues. CDR1 and CDR2 from the germline V gene are MGHRA and YSYEKL. J was trimmed by 7 bases and V by 4 bases; bases with no gene match: 7. The CDR3 loop reads CASSPPGGRQPQHF. In nucleotides, the CDR3 is TGCGCCAGCAGCCCGCCAGGGGGAAGGCAGCCCCAGCATTTT.

The gene calls are TRBV4-3 and TRBJ2-3, with D possibly TRBD1 on 6 matching bases. V lost 0 bases to trimming and J lost 6 bases, with 10 bases between them. Germline CDR1 LGHNA, CDR2 YSLEER. The CDR3 runs to 14 residues. The CDR3 protein is CASSQDGRGDTQYF. The CDR3 bases are TGCGCCAGCAGCCAAGATGGTAGGGGGGATACGCAGTATTTT.

This chain links TRBV14 with TRBJ2-7, with TRBD2 matching over 8 bases. There are 15 residues in the CDR3. Per germline, CDR1 SGHDN and CDR2 FVKESK. V trimming: 1 base; J trimming: 2 bases; junction bases outside the gene matches: 4. The CDR3 DNA is TGTGCCAGCAGCCAAGGACTAGCGAGAACCTACGAGCAGTACTTC. It specifies CASSQGLARTYEQYF.

The chain employs TRBV6-5 and TRBJ1-4; 11 bases are a match to TRBD1. V lost 6 bases, J lost 5 bases, and 5 bases stayed unmatched. In germline, CDR1 is MNHEY, CDR2 SVGAGI. The CDR3 is made up of 15 amino acids. Written as DNA, the CDR3 is TGTGCCAGCAGAAAAGGGACAGGGGGAAATGAAAAACTGTTTTTT. This gives the protein CASRKGTGGNEKLFF.

In its sample, this clone was seen a few times. This chain joins TRBV25-1 and TRBJ1-5, with TRBD1 matching over 8 bases. V lost 4 bases and J lost 2; bases outside the gene matches: 7. The CDR3 runs to 16 residues. Germline CDR1 and CDR2: MGHDK and SYGVNS. CDR3 region: CASSGDRLLGNQPQHF. CDR3 nucleotides: TGTGCCAGCAGTGGGGACAGGCTACTGGGCAATCAGCCCCAGCATTTT. Based on the CDR3 plus reference TRBV25-1 and TRBJ1-5, the full variable domain is EADIYQTPRYLVIGTGKKITLECSQTMGHDKMYWYQQDPGMELHLIHYSYGVNSTEKGDLSSESTVSRIRTEHFPLTLESARPSHTSQYLCASSGDRLLGNQPQHFGDGTRLSIL.

The rearrangement uses TRBV29-1 and TRBJ2-2; 8 nucleotides align to TRBD1. The V gene's germline CDR1 is SQVTM and CDR2 ANQGSEA. V lost 3 bases and J lost 7; bases outside the gene matches: 7. The CDR3 runs 14 residues. The CDR3 sequence is CSVEQTGVFGELFF. In DNA, the CDR3 is TGCAGCGTTGAGCAGACAGGGGTCTTCGGGGAGCTGTTTTTT.

The J gene is TRBJ2-2, the V gene TRBV11-2; TRBD1 agrees at 8 bases. Germline V gene data show CDR1 as SGHAT and CDR2 as FQNNGV. V was pared by 5 bases and J by 6 bases, with 8 bases of the junction left unmatched. The CDR3 is 15 residues long. The DNA of the CDR3 is TGTGCCAGCAGCCCCAGGGGGCTTAAGGCCGGGGAGCTGTTTTTT. Translating it yields CASSPRGLKAGELFF.

J is TRBJ2-2 and V is TRBV27, with 14 bases that match TRBD2. The CDR3 sequence is 16 residues long. The V gene end was trimmed by 2 bases and the J gene end by 4 bases; junction bases not matched to a gene: 0. CDR1 and CDR2 from the germline V gene are MNHEY and SMNVEV (reference sequence). CDR3 in amino acids: CASSLGTSGSTGELFF. The CDR3 DNA reads as TGTGCCAGCAGTTTAGGGACTAGCGGGAGCACCGGGGAGCTGTTTTTT.